This T cell receptor (beta chain) comes out of a study of blood T cell repertoires in COVID-19. TCRdb's table, derived via immunoSEQ multiplex PCR, lists solely in-frame clones and lacks some. This table has under 200,000 clones, roughly nine tenths appearing once. CDR1 is SGDLS, CDR2 YYNGEE, per germline. The CDR3 loop spans 14 amino acids. With 0 bases removed from V and 2 bases from J, the gap between germline ends came to 5 bases. This receptor was identified in an older woman with COVID-19, enrolled during active disease. Sequenced sample: peripheral blood. The rearrangement uses TRBV9 and TRBJ2-2; no clear D gene. The CDR3 DNA follows: TGTGCCAGCAGCGTAGCCCCAAACACCGGGGAGCTGTTTTTT. Protein: CASSVAPNTGELFF.